These 28 T cell receptor beta chains were all obtained from the same sample, sequenced in a study of immune evolution from preneoplasia to lung adenocarcinoma. Some clones are missing from TCRdb's copy, which holds only in-frame ones; the method was immunoSEQ multiplex PCR. The repertoire has some 5,000 clones, nearly 70% of them found once; the top ten carry over 20%. The sample consisted of FFPE adjacent normal lung tissue. The receptors were gathered from a person of 80 years or more with lung adenocarcinoma.

Only a few counts were recorded for this clone. This sequence joins TRBV6-5 and TRBJ1-1; no definite D call. This CDR3 has 15 residues. Germline CDR1 MNHEY, CDR2 SVGAGI. V was pared by 8 bases and J by 0 bases, with 16 bases between. The CDR3 here is CASRREELVNTEAFF. DNA of the CDR3: TGTGCCAGCCGCCGGGAAGAGCTGGTGAACACTGAAGCTTTCTTT.

As DNA, the CDR3 is TGTGCCATCAGTGAGGGCAACACCGAAAAACTGTTTTTT. It codes for CAISEGNTEKLFF. V and J are TRBV10-3 and TRBJ1-4, with D unresolved. CDR3 length equals 13 residues. CDR1 and CDR2 (germline): ENHRY, SYGVKD. Trimming removed 2 bases from V and 8 bases from J, with 9 bases in between.

The V gene is TRBV4-1, the J gene TRBJ2-2; 7 nucleotides line up with TRBD2. This CDR3 comprises 13 residues. Germline lookup yields CDR1 MGHRA and CDR2 YSYEKL. V was clipped by 1 base and J by 8 bases; unmatched bases: 1. This CDR3 is CASSQGGLGELFF. The CDR3, as DNA: TGCGCCAGCAGCCAAGGGGGACTAGGGGAGCTGTTTTTT.

This clone was observed a few times. The chain employs TRBV4-1 and TRBJ2-5; D gene uncertain. Germline-derived CDR1 and CDR2 are MGHRA and YSYEKL. V lost 4 bases, J lost 1 base, and 13 bases lay in between. CDR3 length: 15 residues. The CDR3 DNA reads as TGCGCCAGCAGCCTGCTATTATCTAGCCAAGAGACCCAGTACTTC. Translation gives CASSLLLSSQETQYF.

The chain combines TRBV6-5 with TRBJ1-2; D not certain. Germline assignment: CDR1 MNHEY and CDR2 SVGAGI. V was trimmed by 0 bases and J by 4 bases, leaving 9 bases between them. The CDR3 spans 14 residues. The CDR3 bases are TGTGCCAGCAGTTACTCCGCAGAATCCTATGGCTACACCTTC. Its protein is CASSYSAESYGYTF.

The rearrangement uses TRBV30 and TRBJ2-7; D is undetermined. Trimming removed 0 bases at V and 6 bases at J, with 15 bases between. Germline values: CDR1 GTSNPN, CDR2 SVGIG (reference sequence). The CDR3 has 14 residues. The CDR3 loop is CAWSVTPNHGEQYF. The CDR3 nucleotides read TGTGCCTGGAGTGTAACTCCGAATCACGGCGAGCAGTACTTC.

The CDR3 loop is CASSIAAGRSTEAFF. CDR3 DNA: TGTGCCAGTAGTATCGCGGCTGGTCGGAGCACTGAAGCTTTCTTT. This chain uses TRBV19 with TRBJ1-1; D unclear. CDR3 length: 15 residues. Germline V gene sequence: CDR1 LNHDA, CDR2 SQIVND (reference sequence). V lost 3 bases, J lost 4 bases, and 15 bases lay in between.

This chain uses TRBV4-3 with TRBJ1-5; 9 bases fit TRBD1. The junction had 3 bases not matched to a gene; V was cut back by 0 bases and J by 6 bases. The CDR3 contains 15 residues. CDR1 and CDR2 (germline): LGHNA, YSLEER. The CDR3 is CASSQEHRGLQPQHF. In nucleotides, the CDR3 is TGCGCCAGCAGCCAAGAGCACAGGGGGCTTCAGCCCCAGCATTTT.

The CDR3: CASSPLPRAGYTF. CDR3 sequence (DNA): TGTGCCAGCTCACCACTCCCCAGGGCTGGCTACACCTTC. The chain carries TRBV18 and TRBJ1-2; maybe TRBD1 (5 bases). CDR1 and CDR2 (germline): KGHSH, LQKENI. The CDR3 has 13 amino acids. The V end was cut by 1 base, the J end by 7 bases, with 10 bases between.

This clone is termed medium-sized. The gene calls are TRBV4-1 and TRBJ2-7; 7 bases map to TRBD1. In germline, CDR1 is MGHRA, CDR2 YSYEKL. The length of the CDR3 is 14 residues. With V trimmed by 4 bases and J by 5 bases, 8 bases remained unmatched. The CDR3 nucleotides are TGCGCCAGCAGCCGACAGGGCGAAACGAACGAGCAGTACTTC. This gives the protein CASSRQGETNEQYF.

CDR3 nucleotide sequence: TGTGCCAGCTCACCACCGGTAGGGTTCTATGGCTACACCTTC. This sequence encodes CASSPPVGFYGYTF. The chain has TRBV18 and TRBJ1-2, with D hard to call. The CDR3 consists of 14 residues. Trimming pared 0 bases from V and 4 bases from J, leaving 9 bases between. Germline lookup yields CDR1 KGHSH and CDR2 LQKENI.

The rearrangement links TRBV5-1 to TRBJ2-2; D unclear. The CDR3 consists of 15 residues. Per germline, CDR1 SGHRS and CDR2 YFSETQ. The V gene lost 3 bases and the J gene lost 5 bases, with 14 bases spanning the gap. The CDR3 loop is CASSSGPLRTGELFF. CDR3 nucleotide sequence: TGCGCCAGCAGCTCCGGACCACTGCGGACCGGGGAGCTGTTTTTT. Together with reference TRBV5-1 and TRBJ2-2, the CDR3 gives the full variable domain: KAGVTQTPRYLIKTRGQQVTLSCSPISGHRSVSWYQQTPGQGLQFLFEYFSETQRNKGNFPGRFSGRQFSNSRSEMNVSTLELGDSALYLCASSSGPLRTGELFFGEGSRLTVL.

J is TRBJ1-1 and V is TRBV5-6; a possible D gene is TRBD1 (6 bases). Germline lookup yields CDR1 SGHDT and CDR2 YYEEEE. V lost 4 bases and J lost 0, with 13 bases in between. The CDR3 spans 15 residues. The CDR3 DNA follows: TGTGCCAGCAGCCCAGTGGGGGGGCTGAACACTGAAGCTTTCTTT. Its protein is CASSPVGGLNTEAFF.

This clone turned up a few times. The chain employs TRBV2 and TRBJ1-2, with D maybe TRBD1 (6 bases). Germline V gene sequence: CDR1 SNHLY, CDR2 FYNNEI. The CDR3 has 15 amino acids. V lost 8 bases and J 4 bases, leaving 20 bases between the germline ends. The CDR3 DNA is TGTGCCAGCCCTTCATCCCTCGGACAGAGCTATGGCTACACCTTC. Amino acid sequence: CASPSSLGQSYGYTF.

By share, this clone ranks as medium-sized. This chain joins TRBV7-6 and TRBJ2-5, with D possibly matching TRBD1 (5 bases). V lost 5 bases to trimming and J lost 3 bases, with 13 bases between them. The CDR3 loop spans 14 amino acids. CDR1 SGHVS and CDR2 FNYEAQ come from the germline V gene. The CDR3 DNA reads TGTGCCAGCAGCCCGATCGGACAAGAAGAGACCCAGTACTTC. This encodes CASSPIGQEETQYF. Based on the CDR3 plus reference TRBV7-6 and TRBJ2-5, the full variable domain is GAGVSQSPRYKVTKRGQDVALRCDPISGHVSLYWYRQALGQGPEFLTYFNYEAQQDKSGLPNDRFSAERPEGSISTLTIQRTEQRDSAMYRCASSPIGQEETQYFGPGTRLLVL.

The table lists this clone with a few counts. The chain carries TRBV7-2 and TRBJ2-1, with 7 bases lining up with TRBD2. The CDR3 consists of 13 residues. V dropped 5 bases and J dropped 15; count of bases not matched to a gene: 13. Germline V gene sequence: CDR1 SGHTA, CDR2 FQGNSA. The CDR3: CASSTSEAGGLFF. The CDR3 region has the DNA TGTGCCAGCAGCACCTCCGAGGCCGGGGGGTTGTTCTTC.

This clone was seen a handful of times. The chain combines TRBV7-9 with TRBJ1-1; D might be TRBD1 (6 bases). Looked up from germline, CDR1 is SEHNR and CDR2 is FQNEAQ (reference sequence). The CDR3 length is 13 residues. V lost 1 base to trimming and J lost 4 bases, with 7 bases between them. CDR3 sequence (DNA): TGTGCCAGCAGCTTAGACAGGGTCACTGAAGCTTTCTTT. It is translated as CASSLDRVTEAFF.

CDR3 sequence: CASSQGTGGLGYTF. For the CDR3, the DNA is TGCGCCAGCAGCCAAGGGACAGGGGGCCTTGGCTACACCTTC. The V call is TRBV4-3, the J call TRBJ1-2; 11 bases agree with TRBD1. CDR1 is LGHNA, CDR2 YSLEER, per germline. Trimming cost V 1 base and J 7 bases; bases outside gene matches: 2. The CDR3 extends over 14 amino acids.

This chain uses TRBV28 with TRBJ1-2; no clear D gene. CDR3 length equals 13 residues. Germline CDR1 is MDHEN and CDR2 is SYDVKM. V lost 8 bases, J lost 2 bases, and 12 bases lay in between. The CDR3 coding sequence is TGTGCCAGCCGGGGAGGCATGAACTATGGCTACACCTTC. The encoded protein is CASRGGMNYGYTF.

This sequence joins TRBV9 and TRBJ1-1, with a tentative D call TRBD1 (5 bases). Trimming cost V 3 bases and J 1 base, with 10 bases left between them. The CDR3 loop spans 14 amino acids. Germline values: CDR1 SGDLS, CDR2 YYNGEE. CDR3 in amino acids: CASSAGPQNTEAFF. In DNA, the CDR3 is TGTGCCAGCAGCGCGGGACCGCAGAACACTGAAGCTTTCTTT.

V usage is TRBV19 and J usage is TRBJ2-6; TRBD1 might be the D (6 bases). V was pared by 7 bases and J by 0 bases, with 13 bases between. Per germline, CDR1 LNHDA and CDR2 SQIVND (reference sequence). The CDR3 spans 16 residues. The CDR3 reads CASKLDSLSGANVLTF. CDR3 sequence (DNA): TGTGCCAGTAAACTGGACAGCCTCTCTGGGGCCAACGTCCTGACTTTC. The full variable domain, completed using reference TRBV19 and TRBJ2-6, is DGGITQSPKYLFRKEGQNVTLSCEQNLNHDAMYWYRQDPGQGLRLIYYSQIVNDFQKGDIAEGYSVSREKKESFPLTVTSAQKNPTAFYLCASKLDSLSGANVLTFGAGSRLTVL.

The rearrangement joins TRBV7-9 to TRBJ1-2; 10 bases match TRBD1. The CDR3 spans 16 residues. Germline V gene data show CDR1 as SEHNR and CDR2 as FQNEAQ (reference sequence). V gave up 5 bases and J gave up 4 bases; unmatched junction bases: 10. CDR3 coding DNA: TGTGCCAGCAGCCGAACCGGGACAGGGGCTACCTATGGCTACACCTTC. Its translation: CASSRTGTGATYGYTF.

V and J are TRBV7-3 and TRBJ2-5; 7 nucleotides line up with TRBD2. The V gene's germline CDR1 is SGHTA and CDR2 FQGTGA. The CDR3 is 13 amino acids. V lost 0 bases and J lost 5; bases outside the gene matches: 0. DNA of the CDR3: TGTGCCAGCAGCTTAACGGGGGGGGAGACCCAGTACTTC. Translated, it gives CASSLTGGETQYF.

There are a few counts of this clone. The chain is built from TRBV9 and TRBJ2-2; 7 positions match TRBD1. This CDR3 is built from 15 residues. Trimming took 4 bases from V and 4 from J; bases not matched to a gene: 7. Germline-derived CDR1 and CDR2 are SGDLS and YYNGEE. CDR3 DNA sequence: TGTGCCAGCAGCTCCGCGACAGGGTCCACCGGGGAGCTGTTTTTT. It specifies CASSSATGSTGELFF. Using reference TRBV9 and TRBJ2-2 for the parts outside the CDR3, the full variable domain is DSGVTQTPKHLITATGQRVTLRCSPRSGDLSVYWYQQSLDQGLQFLIQYYNGEERAKGNILERFSAQQFPDLHSELNLSSLELGDSALYFCASSSATGSTGELFFGEGSRLTVL.

The chain carries TRBV7-9 and TRBJ1-1; D not certain. This CDR3 has 12 residues. The V end lost 4 bases, the J end lost 1 base, and 4 bases lay between the germline ends. Per germline, CDR1 SEHNR and CDR2 FQNEAQ (reference sequence). CDR3 region: CASSSTNTEAFF. CDR3 nucleotides: TGTGCCAGCAGCTCAACGAACACTGAAGCTTTCTTT.

The CDR3 sequence: CASSQDRRETQYF. Here the CDR3 DNA reads TGTGCCAGCAGCCAGGACCGACGAGAGACCCAGTACTTC. This chain connects TRBV2 to TRBJ2-5; D gene ambiguous. V lost 6 bases, J lost 4 bases, and 12 bases lay in between. Germline loops: CDR1 SNHLY, CDR2 FYNNEI. CDR3 size: 13 residues.

This clone was seen just once. The chain is built from TRBV7-3 and TRBJ2-7, with TRBD2 matching 9 bases. Trimming removed 3 bases from V and 4 bases from J; junction bases left unmatched: 7. The CDR3 spans 15 residues. CDR1 is SGHTA, CDR2 FQGTGA, per germline. Here the CDR3 DNA reads TGTGCCAGCAGCTTCGGCGGCGGGGGGGTATACGAGCAGTACTTC. Translated: CASSFGGGGVYEQYF.

V and J are TRBV5-1 and TRBJ1-5, with a weak D call TRBD1 (6 bases). Germline CDR1 is SGHRS and CDR2 is YFSETQ. V was cut by 2 bases and J by 0 bases, with 15 bases left in between. This CDR3 comprises 17 residues. The DNA for the CDR3 is TGCGCCAGCAGCTTAGGATCAGGGGATTATAGCAATCAGCCCCAGCATTTT. Protein: CASSLGSGDYSNQPQHF.